This T cell receptor (beta chain) was recovered during a study of OX40 agonist ivuxolimab in advanced cancers. Study context: Melanoma, hepatocellular carcinoma, head and neck or renal cell cancer occurred in dose-escalation patients. Participants could have had prior anti-PD-1, anti-PD-L1 or anti-CTLA-4 therapy, and about 37% had some. Partial responses were achieved by three patients: one hepatocellular carcinoma, two cutaneous melanoma.

Study results and limitations: Clonal expansion by week 6 occurred in CD4+ and CD8+ blood T cells (at 0.1 to 3.0 mg/kg).

As to this clone: What it binds is unknown.

The data were produced by immunoSEQ multiplex PCR, yet TCRdb's version contains in-frame clones alone and is incomplete. The table shows just under 75,000 clones, with 92% occurring only once. V lost 3 bases, J lost 5 bases, and 2 bases stayed unmatched. Germline CDR1 SGDLS, CDR2 YYNGEE. This CDR3 has 13 amino acids. The sample consisted of CD4+ or CD8+ T cells sorted from blood, taken in a trial of the OX40 agonist ivuxolimab. The V and J genes are TRBV9 and TRBJ1-1, with 9 positions matching TRBD1. The source of this sequence is an adult with an advanced solid tumor such as melanoma, head and neck, liver or kidney cancer. The CDR3: CASSAGQGTEAFF. CDR3 DNA sequence: TGTGCCAGCAGCGCAGGACAGGGGACTGAAGCTTTCTTT.